This entry lists 5 T cell receptor beta chains sequenced from one sample in a study of blood T cell repertoires in COVID-19. Produced via immunoSEQ multiplex PCR; TCRdb's table is partial and in-frame only. The table has some 200,000 clones, about 83% seen once. The sequenced sample consisted of peripheral blood. The receptors originated from a woman aged 50 to 65 with active or convalescent COVID-19.

The gene calls are TRBV6-4 and TRBJ2-2; TRBD1 agrees at 8 bases. The CDR3 contains 18 residues. The V gene end was trimmed by 0 bases and the J gene end by 3 bases; junction bases not matched to a gene: 9. Germline V gene lookup returns CDR1 MRHNA and CDR2 SNTAGT. The DNA of the CDR3 is TGTGCCAGCAGTGACTCGACTGGAGCAGGGGGCCACACCGGGGAGCTGTTTTTT. Translation gives CASSDSTGAGGHTGELFF.

The chain combines TRBV9 with TRBJ2-7; D is perhaps TRBD1 (6 bases). CDR3 length: 15 residues. The V gene's germline CDR1 is SGDLS and CDR2 YYNGEE. V was pared by 4 bases and J by 0 bases, with 14 bases between. This CDR3 is CASSPSGQFSYEQYF. DNA for the CDR3: TGTGCCAGCAGCCCATCCGGACAGTTCTCCTACGAGCAGTACTTC.

The chain is built from TRBV9 and TRBJ2-1, with 8 bases matching TRBD1. The CDR3 runs 15 residues. Germline CDR1 reads SGDLS; CDR2 reads YYNGEE. The V segment lost 0 bases and the J segment 8 bases; nucleotides outside the gene matches: 7. CDR3 coding DNA: TGTGCCAGCAGCGTAGAGGCAGGGGGCGCCGATGAGCAGTTCTTC. Translation: CASSVEAGGADEQFF.

The V gene is TRBV18, the J gene TRBJ2-2; D gene uncertain. Germline loops: CDR1 KGHSH, CDR2 LQKENI. V lost 3 bases to trimming and J lost 6 bases, with 5 bases between them. The CDR3 totals 12 residues. CDR3 protein: CASSPLSGELFF. The DNA of the CDR3 is TGTGCCAGCTCACCTCTGTCCGGGGAGCTGTTTTTT.

The chain couples TRBV18 to TRBJ2-2; 10 nucleotides line up with TRBD2. CDR1 KGHSH and CDR2 LQKENI come from the germline V gene. This CDR3 spans 16 amino acids. J was trimmed by 2 bases and V by 3 bases; bases with no gene match: 3. CDR3 in amino acids: CASSPWTSGNTGELFF. DNA of the CDR3: TGTGCCAGCTCACCCTGGACTAGCGGAAACACCGGGGAGCTGTTTTTT.